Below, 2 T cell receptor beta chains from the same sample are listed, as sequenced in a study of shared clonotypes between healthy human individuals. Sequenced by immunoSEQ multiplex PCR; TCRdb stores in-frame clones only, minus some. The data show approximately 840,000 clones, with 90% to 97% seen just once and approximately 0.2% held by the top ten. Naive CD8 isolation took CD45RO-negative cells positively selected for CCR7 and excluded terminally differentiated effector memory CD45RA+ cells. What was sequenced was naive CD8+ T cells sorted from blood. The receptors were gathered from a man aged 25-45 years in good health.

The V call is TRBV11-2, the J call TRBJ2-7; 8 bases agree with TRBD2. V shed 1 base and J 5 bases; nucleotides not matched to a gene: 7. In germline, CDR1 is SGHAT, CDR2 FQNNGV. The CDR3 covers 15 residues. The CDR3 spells CASSLGASGSNEQYF. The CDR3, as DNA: TGTGCCAGCAGCTTAGGGGCTAGCGGGTCCAACGAGCAGTACTTC.

CDR3 nucleotides: TGTGCCAGCAGCCTAGGGATTAACACTGAAGCTTTCTTT. It codes for CASSLGINTEAFF. The chain carries TRBV27 and TRBJ1-1; no clear D gene. The CDR3 has 13 residues. Trimming pared 6 bases from V and 2 bases from J, leaving 10 bases between. In germline, CDR1 is MNHEY, CDR2 SMNVEV (reference sequence).